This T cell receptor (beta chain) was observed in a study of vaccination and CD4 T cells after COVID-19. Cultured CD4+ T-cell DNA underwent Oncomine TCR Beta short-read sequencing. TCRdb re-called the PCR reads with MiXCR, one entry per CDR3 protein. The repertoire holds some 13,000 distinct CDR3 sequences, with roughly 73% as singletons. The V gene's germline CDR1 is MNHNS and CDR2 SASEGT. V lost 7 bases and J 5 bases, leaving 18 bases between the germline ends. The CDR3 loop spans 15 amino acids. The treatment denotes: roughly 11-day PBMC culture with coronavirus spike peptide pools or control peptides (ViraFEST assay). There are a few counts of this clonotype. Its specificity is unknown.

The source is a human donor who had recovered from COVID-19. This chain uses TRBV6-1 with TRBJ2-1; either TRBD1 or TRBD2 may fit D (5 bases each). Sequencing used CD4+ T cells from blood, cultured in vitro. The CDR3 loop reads CASKRGPARDNEQFF. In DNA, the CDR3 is TGTGCCAGCAAACGGGGCCCGGCTCGGGACAATGAGCAGTTCTTC.